The 21 T cell receptor beta chains reported below all come from one sample, sequenced in a study of cytomegalovirus exposure and HLA in healthy donors. It was with 60 Vbeta and 13 Jbeta primers that the PCR ran. The data were produced by immunoSEQ multiplex PCR, yet TCRdb's version contains in-frame clones alone and is incomplete. The data contain under 150,000 clones, roughly 80% of them seen just once; the ten biggest clones take up around 3.6%. Sequencing was done on a sample of PBMCs. The source of these receptors is a man younger than 40 in good health and CMV-seronegative.

The J gene is TRBJ1-4, the V gene TRBV7-8; 10 bases align to TRBD1. Germline loops: CDR1 SGHVS, CDR2 FQNEAQ. Trimming at V came to 5 bases and at J to 8 bases, leaving 5 bases not matched to a gene. The CDR3 length is 14 residues. The DNA of the CDR3 is TGTGCCAGCAGCCCGGGGGACAGGGGAGAAAAACTGTTTTTT. It specifies CASSPGDRGEKLFF.

The rearrangement uses TRBV5-1 and TRBJ2-6, with D perhaps TRBD1 (5 bases). Germline lookup yields CDR1 SGHRS and CDR2 YFSETQ. Trimming shortened V by 7 bases and J by 0 bases, and 17 bases separated the two germline ends. CDR3 size: 17 residues. The CDR3 here is CASSLKGINSGANVLTF. The CDR3 DNA sequence: TGCGCCAGCTCCCTTAAGGGGATTAACTCTGGGGCCAACGTCCTGACTTTC.

The chain combines TRBV5-1 with TRBJ2-5; D is ambiguous. There are 13 residues in the CDR3. The germline gives CDR1 SGHRS, CDR2 YFSETQ. V lost 5 bases and J lost 1, with 9 bases in between. The CDR3, as DNA: TGCGCCAGCAGTTCAGGTATCCAAGAGACCCAGTACTTC. This gives the protein CASSSGIQETQYF.

The chain has TRBV12-5 and TRBJ1-2; 8 bases agree with TRBD1. V lost 6 bases, J lost 8 bases, and 14 bases stayed unmatched. From germline, CDR1 is LGHNT and CDR2 FRNRAP. The CDR3 extends over 15 amino acids. The CDR3 loop is CASGRTGTLLDGYTF. CDR3 DNA: TGTGCTAGTGGCCGGACAGGGACCCTCTTAGACGGCTACACCTTC.

The chain uses TRBV6-1 and TRBJ2-7, with 8 bases fitting TRBD1. The CDR3 covers 14 residues. Germline V gives CDR1 MNHNS, CDR2 SASEGT. V lost 8 bases and J lost 4; bases outside the gene matches: 10. The CDR3 DNA follows: TGTGCCAGCGTCTGGAGTCAGGGGGCTTACGAGCAGTACTTC. It translates to CASVWSQGAYEQYF.

The chain links TRBV29-1 to TRBJ2-1; 9 nucleotides agree with TRBD2. The CDR3 covers 15 residues. Germline V gives CDR1 SQVTM, CDR2 ANQGSEA. J lost 9 bases, V lost 2 bases, and 11 bases had no gene match. Here the CDR3 DNA reads TGCAGCGTTGAACCTAGCGGGGCCCCCTCGGTTGAGCAGTTCTTC. This translates into CSVEPSGAPSVEQFF.

This chain connects TRBV30 to TRBJ1-2; 9 bases match TRBD1. V lost 7 bases, J lost 6 bases, and 6 bases stayed unmatched. The CDR3 has 12 amino acids. Germline CDR1 reads GTSNPN; CDR2 reads SVGIG (reference sequence). The CDR3 spells CASNRGQDGYTF. CDR3 in DNA: TGTGCCTCGAACAGGGGGCAGGATGGCTACACCTTC. Combining the CDR3 with reference TRBV30 and TRBJ1-2 gives the whole variable domain SQTIHQWPATLVQPVGSPLSLECTVEGTSNPNLYWYRQAAGRGLQLLFYSVGIGQISSEVPQNLSASRPQDRQFILSSKKLLLSDSGFYLCASNRGQDGYTFGSGTRLTVV.

The chain couples TRBV5-1 to TRBJ1-4; the match to TRBD1 covers 10 bases. CDR3 size: 16 residues. Germline V gives CDR1 SGHRS, CDR2 YFSETQ. The ends lost 0 bases at V and 3 bases at J; junction bases unmatched: 2. CDR3 amino acids: CASSLDGQGANEKLFF. CDR3 bases: TGCGCCAGCAGCTTGGACGGACAGGGGGCTAATGAAAAACTGTTTTTT.

The rearrangement uses TRBV30 and TRBJ2-5, with a tentative D call TRBD2 (7 bases). Near its end, the DNA agrees better with TRBJ2-7, so the J call may be wrong. CDR1 is GTSNPN and CDR2 is SVGIG in the germline V gene (reference sequence). This CDR3 spans 12 amino acids. This chain's CDR3 is CAWSSGGHEQYF. The CDR3 DNA reads as TGTGCCTGGAGTTCGGGGGGCCACGAGCAGTACTTC.

The J gene is TRBJ2-5, the V gene TRBV18; TRBD2 agrees at 10 bases. V was clipped by 4 bases and J by 5 bases; unmatched bases: 10. This CDR3 spans 16 amino acids. Germline V gene data show CDR1 as KGHSH and CDR2 as LQKENI. This CDR3 is CASSQEASGSLETQYF. CDR3 nucleotide sequence: TGTGCCAGCTCACAAGAGGCTAGCGGGAGTCTGGAGACCCAGTACTTC. The entire variable domain, with the rest obtained from reference TRBV18 and TRBJ2-5, is as follows: NAGVMQNPRHLVRRRGQEARLRCSPMKGHSHVYWYRQLPEEGLKFMVYLQKENIIDESGMPKERFSAEFPKEGPSILRIQQVVRGDSAAYFCASSQEASGSLETQYFGPGTRLLVL.

This clone was detected a few times. V gene TRBV10-3 combines with J gene TRBJ1-2, with 8 bases fitting TRBD1. Germline lookup yields CDR1 ENHRY and CDR2 SYGVKD. Trimming took 0 bases from V and 5 from J; bases not matched to a gene: 5. The CDR3 length is 15 residues. The CDR3 DNA reads TGTGCCATCAGTGAGTCGATTACAGGGGGGTATGGCTACACCTTC. This sequence encodes CAISESITGGYGYTF.

The chain carries TRBV6-6 and TRBJ1-4; D unresolved. The germline V gene has CDR1 MNHNY and CDR2 SVGAGI (reference sequence). The CDR3 covers 14 residues. The V end was cut by 4 bases, the J end by 5 bases, with 11 bases between. The CDR3 protein is CASSLPGGNEKLFF. CDR3 DNA: TGTGCCAGCAGTTTGCCTGGCGGGAATGAAAAACTGTTTTTT.

The rearrangement joins TRBV14 to TRBJ2-7, with 7 bases matching TRBD2. This CDR3 is built from 15 residues. The germline gives CDR1 SGHDN, CDR2 FVKESK. V was pared by 3 bases and J by 4 bases, with 9 bases of the junction left unmatched. The CDR3 DNA reads as TGTGCCAGCAGCCAGGGAGGGACGATAGAATACGAGCAGTACTTC. Residues: CASSQGGTIEYEQYF.

This clone was recorded only once. This chain links TRBV9 with TRBJ2-1; D not certain. The germline gives CDR1 SGDLS, CDR2 YYNGEE. The CDR3 sequence is 12 residues long. Trimming took off 2 bases at V and 8 bases at J, with 8 bases between the two ends. The CDR3 DNA reads TGTGCCAGCAGCGTGAGTCGGGATGAGCAGTTCTTC. Protein product: CASSVSRDEQFF. The full variable domain, in which reference TRBV9 and TRBJ2-1 provide the parts outside the CDR3, is DSGVTQTPKHLITATGQRVTLRCSPRSGDLSVYWYQQSLDQGLQFLIQYYNGEERAKGNILERFSAQQFPDLHSELNLSSLELGDSALYFCASSVSRDEQFFGPGTRLTVL.

The genes are TRBV7-8 and TRBJ1-4; unclear D gene. Trimming removed 6 bases at V and 0 bases at J, with 11 bases between. The germline V gene encodes CDR1 SGHVS and CDR2 FQNEAQ. CDR3 length: 15 residues. CDR3 nucleotides: TGTGCCAGCAGGTTGAGGGCGACAACTAATGAAAAACTGTTTTTT. Residues: CASRLRATTNEKLFF. Filled out from reference TRBV7-8 and TRBJ1-4, the complete variable domain reads GAGVSQSPRYKVAKRGQDVALRCDPISGHVSLFWYQQALGQGPEFLTYFQNEAQLDKSGLPSDRFFAERPEGSVSTLKIQRTQQEDSAVYLCASRLRATTNEKLFFGSGTQLSVL.

The rearrangement links TRBV27 to TRBJ2-7, with TRBD1 matching over 9 bases. Looked up from germline, CDR1 is MNHEY and CDR2 is SMNVEV (reference sequence). The CDR3 has 16 amino acids. V gave up 5 bases and J gave up 6 bases; unmatched junction bases: 14. In DNA form, the CDR3 reads TGTGCCAGCAGTCTCTACCCTACAGGGGGCAGGGGCGAGCAGTACTTC. It translates to CASSLYPTGGRGEQYF.

The chain carries TRBV9 and TRBJ1-1, with 8 bases that match TRBD1. CDR3 size: 16 residues. The trim removed 4 bases at V and 2 bases at J, leaving 10 bases unmatched. The germline V gene encodes CDR1 SGDLS and CDR2 YYNGEE. The CDR3 DNA sequence: TGTGCCAGCAGCAGACAGACAGGGGCCCTCAACACTGAAGCTTTCTTT. It encodes CASSRQTGALNTEAFF.

This clone was counted only a few times. This chain connects TRBV5-4 to TRBJ1-4, with 9 bases fitting TRBD1. This CDR3 comprises 17 residues. Unmatched junction bases numbered 10, after V lost 4 bases and J lost 3 bases. The V gene's germline CDR1 is SGHNT and CDR2 YYREEE (reference sequence). CDR3 DNA: TGTGCCAGCAGCCCAAGGACAGGGGTGGTGGCTAATGAAAAACTGTTTTTT. Encoded protein: CASSPRTGVVANEKLFF.

The chain links TRBV4-1 to TRBJ1-6, with TRBD1 identical over 8 bases. Per the germline V gene, CDR1 is MGHRA and CDR2 is YSYEKL. This CDR3 has 14 residues. The J segment lost 9 bases and the V segment lost 4 bases, leaving 5 bases of the junction unmatched. This CDR3 is CASSLGTGSSPLHF. The CDR3 region has the DNA TGCGCCAGCAGCCTAGGGACAGGCAGTTCACCCCTCCACTTT.

This clone is a singleton in its sample. The chain is built from TRBV4-1 and TRBJ2-5; TRBD2 is a possible D gene (5 bases). This CDR3 comprises 15 residues. Germline loops: CDR1 MGHRA, CDR2 YSYEKL. V dropped 3 bases and J dropped 1 base, with 12 bases sitting between them. The CDR3 loop is CASSHWIGGQETQYF. CDR3 bases: TGCGCCAGCAGCCATTGGATTGGAGGCCAAGAGACCCAGTACTTC.

The gene calls are TRBV5-1 and TRBJ1-1; tentatively, D is TRBD1 (6 bases). CDR3 size: 14 residues. V lost 4 bases and J 7 bases, leaving 17 bases between the germline ends. Germline CDR1 reads SGHRS; CDR2 reads YFSETQ. The CDR3 loop is CASSETGRGNEAFF. The CDR3 bases are TGCGCCAGCAGCGAGACAGGCAGGGGCAATGAAGCTTTCTTT.